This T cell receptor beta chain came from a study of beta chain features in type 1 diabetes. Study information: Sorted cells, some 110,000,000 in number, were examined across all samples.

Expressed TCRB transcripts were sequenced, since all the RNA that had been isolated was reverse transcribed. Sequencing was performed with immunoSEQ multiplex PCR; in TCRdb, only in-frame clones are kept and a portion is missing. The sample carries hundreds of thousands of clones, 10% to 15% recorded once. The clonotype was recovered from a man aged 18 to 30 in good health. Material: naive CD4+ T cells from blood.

In DNA, the CDR3 is TGCGCCAGCATCCCTTACAGGGGGGTCGGCAGGGACTCCTACGAGCAGTACTTC. It yields the protein CASIPYRGVGRDSYEQYF. The chain links TRBV4-3 to TRBJ2-7; TRBD1 matches 8 bases. Germline CDR1 reads LGHNA; CDR2 reads YSLEER. The CDR3 runs 18 residues. Unmatched junction bases numbered 17, after V lost 7 bases and J lost 0 bases.